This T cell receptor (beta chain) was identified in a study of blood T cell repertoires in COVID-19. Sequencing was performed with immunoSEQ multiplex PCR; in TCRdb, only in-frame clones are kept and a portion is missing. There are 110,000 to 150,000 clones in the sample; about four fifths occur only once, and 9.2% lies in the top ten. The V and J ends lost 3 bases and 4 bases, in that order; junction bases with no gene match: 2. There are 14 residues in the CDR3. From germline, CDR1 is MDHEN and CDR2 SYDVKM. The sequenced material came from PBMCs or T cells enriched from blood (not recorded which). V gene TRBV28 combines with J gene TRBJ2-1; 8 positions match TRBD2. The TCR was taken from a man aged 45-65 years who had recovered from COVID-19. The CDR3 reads CASSFGGAYNEQFF. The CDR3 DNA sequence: TGTGCCAGCAGTTTCGGGGGGGCTTACAATGAGCAGTTCTTC.